The 11 T cell receptor beta chains below come from one sample, sequenced in a study of blood T cell repertoires in COVID-19. Measured with immunoSEQ multiplex PCR; TCRdb has only the in-frame clones, and not every one. The sample holds roughly 240,000 clones, more than 80% seen once. Sequencing used PBMCs or T cells enriched from blood (not recorded which). Every receptor here comes from a man between 45 and 60 years old who had been exposed to COVID-19.

The rearrangement links TRBV4-1 to TRBJ2-1, with 8 bases identical to TRBD2. Germline lookup yields CDR1 MGHRA and CDR2 YSYEKL. This CDR3 region has 15 residues. V lost 0 bases to trimming and J lost 7 bases; unmatched junction nucleotides: 5. CDR3 in DNA: TGCGCCAGCAGCCAAGAGACTAGCGCTGTGAATGAGCAGTTCTTC. Translating gives CASSQETSAVNEQFF.

A note on this clone: This sample includes further DNA sequences coding for the same CDR3. This sequence joins TRBV24-1 and TRBJ1-4; 10 bases are a match to TRBD1. This CDR3 contains 14 residues. Germline V gene sequence: CDR1 KGHDR, CDR2 SFDVKD. The J segment lost 5 bases and the V segment lost 4 bases, leaving 0 bases of the junction unmatched. The CDR3 DNA reads as TGTGCCACCAGTGAGACAGGGGGCAATGAAAAACTGTTTTTT. This gives the protein CATSETGGNEKLFF.

The genes are TRBV5-4 and TRBJ2-5; TRBD1 might be the D (6 bases). The V gene's germline CDR1 is SGHNT and CDR2 YYREEE (reference sequence). The CDR3 is made up of 15 amino acids. V dropped 4 bases and J dropped 3 bases, with 16 bases sitting between them. CDR3 loop: CASSDRRGSEETQYF. CDR3 in DNA: TGTGCCAGCAGCGACAGGCGAGGGTCGGAAGAGACCCAGTACTTC.

Comment on this clone: The junction does not match germline at one end; this may be a read error. This sequence joins TRBV10-3 and TRBJ1-2, with TRBD1 matching over 7 bases. Looked up from germline, CDR1 is ENHRY and CDR2 is SYGVKD. CDR3 size: 11 residues. The CDR3 region is CAISANRDRYF. CDR3 DNA sequence: TGTGCCATCAGTGCAAACCGGGACAGATACTTC.

V gene TRBV7-9 combines with J gene TRBJ2-7; 8 positions agree with TRBD1. This CDR3 is built from 15 residues. The V and J ends lost 3 bases and 4 bases, in that order; junction bases with no gene match: 8. CDR1 is SEHNR and CDR2 is FQNEAQ in the germline V gene (reference sequence). Written as DNA, the CDR3 is TGTGCCAGCAGCTTTGAGGGACAGGATCGTTACGAGCAGTACTTC. It encodes CASSFEGQDRYEQYF. Full variable domain (outside the CDR3, taken from reference TRBV7-9 and TRBJ2-7): DTGVSQNPRHKITKRGQNVTFRCDPISEHNRLYWYRQTLGQGPEFLTYFQNEAQLEKSRLLSDRFSAERPKGSFSTLEIQRTEQGDSAMYLCASSFEGQDRYEQYFGPGTRLTVT.

The V call is TRBV7-2, the J call TRBJ2-4; 8 positions match TRBD1. In germline, CDR1 is SGHTA, CDR2 FQGNSA. CDR3 length: 15 amino acids. V lost 5 bases and J lost 8; bases outside the gene matches: 11. The chain's CDR3 is CASSDGVRDRHIQYF. The CDR3 bases are TGTGCCAGCAGCGATGGAGTACGGGACAGGCACATTCAGTACTTC.

The chain links TRBV3-1 (or the pseudogene TRBV3-2) to TRBJ2-7; no clear D gene. The CDR3 sequence is 13 residues long. In germline, CDR1 is LGHDT, CDR2 YNNKEL (reference sequence). V shed 4 bases and J shed 10 bases, with 17 bases lying between them. The CDR3 sequence is CASSPLDFRGQYF. As DNA, the CDR3 is TGTGCCAGCAGCCCCTTGGATTTTCGAGGACAGTACTTC.

The chain is built from TRBV5-1 and TRBJ1-1; TRBD1 aligns across 12 bases. CDR3 length: 18 residues. With 4 bases clipped from V and 5 bases from J, the junction kept 15 bases outside the gene matches. Germline V CDR1 and CDR2: SGHRS, YFSETQ. CDR3 in DNA: TGCGCCAGCAGCCTGAACCCCGGGACAGGGGGCGTTGGTACTGAAGCTTTCTTT. This sequence encodes CASSLNPGTGGVGTEAFF.

J is TRBJ2-7 and V is TRBV28; a weak D match, TRBD1 (5 bases). The CDR3 runs 14 residues. Trimming took off 6 bases at V and 2 bases at J, with 14 bases between the two ends. CDR1 and CDR2 from the germline V gene are MDHEN and SYDVKM. CDR3: CASSLLTDTYEQYF. CDR3 sequence (DNA): TGTGCCAGCAGCCTCCTGACAGACACCTACGAGCAGTACTTC.

The genes are TRBV5-1 and TRBJ1-1; tentative D call: TRBD1 (5 bases). Trimming cost V 3 bases and J 4 bases, with 13 bases left between them. Germline V gene lookup returns CDR1 SGHRS and CDR2 YFSETQ. This CDR3 comprises 14 residues. CDR3 DNA sequence: TGCGCCAGCAGCTCGTGGTCGGGGGGCACTGAAGCTTTCTTT. This gives the protein CASSSWSGGTEAFF.

The CDR3 loop reads CASSLAGTENMPQHF. The CDR3 DNA follows: TGTGCCAGCAGCTTAGCCGGGACAGAGAATATGCCCCAGCATTTT. V gene TRBV7-9 combines with J gene TRBJ1-5; 7 positions agree with TRBD1. The CDR3 sequence is 15 residues long. Germline CDR1 reads SEHNR; CDR2 reads FQNEAQ (reference sequence). Trimming removed 0 bases from V and 9 bases from J; junction bases left unmatched: 8.